This record looks at one TCR beta chain sequence and its context. These data come from a study of CD8+ T cells in alopecia areata. V dropped 8 bases and J dropped 3; count of bases not matched to a gene: 6. Germline assignment: CDR1 SNHLY and CDR2 FYNNEI. The CDR3 is 14 amino acids. Extracted from the samples, RNA was reverse transcribed into cDNA to serve as the sequencing template. Clones were read by immunoSEQ multiplex PCR, and TCRdb kept only the in-frame ones, dropping some. The sample has some 99,000 clones; roughly three fifths are singletons. Stated treatment: oral pan-JAK inhibitor, 5-10 mg twice daily.

This TCR derives from a human donor with alopecia areata. The V and J genes are TRBV2 and TRBJ2-1; 8 bases fit TRBD2. This sample comprised CD8+ T cells sorted from blood, obtained at week 4, from a patient treated with tofacitinib. The CDR3 sequence: CASGVAGNYNEQFF. The CDR3 DNA follows: TGTGCCAGCGGGGTAGCGGGAAACTACAATGAGCAGTTCTTC. The variable domain in full, completed from reference TRBV2 and TRBJ2-1, reads EPEVTQTPSHQVTQMGQEVILRCVPISNHLYFYWYRQILGQKVEFLVSFYNNEISEKSEIFDDQFSVERPDGSNFTLKIRSTKLEDSAMYFCASGVAGNYNEQFFGPGTRLTVL.